This TCR beta chain was obtained from a study of CD8 T cells in ankylosing spondylitis. Study results and caveats: What appeared characteristic of ankylosing spondylitis blood was a TCR beta motif of fewer than ten highly homologous variants.

This clonotype occurred a few times. Its antigen is unidentified. TCRdb recomputed calls from the 5' RACE reads with MiXCR, one row per CDR3 protein. The sample records around 100,000 distinct CDR3 sequences, about 9% being singletons. The V gene's germline CDR1 is PRHDT and CDR2 FYEKMQ (reference sequence). The CDR3 loop spans 14 amino acids. Germline trimming cut 4 bases from V and 7 bases from J; bases unmatched to any gene: 7. This sequence originates from a male donor with ankylosing spondylitis. The chain recombines TRBV13 with TRBJ2-1; 7 nucleotides line up with TRBD1. Sequenced sample: blood, either unsorted or a sorted T cell fraction (not recorded which). CDR3 in DNA: TGTGCCAGCAGCTACGACAGGGTATGGAATGAGCAGTTCTTC. Its translation: CASSYDRVWNEQFF.